This T cell receptor beta chain was recorded in a study of T cell responses to AZD1222 COVID-19 vaccine. Assay: immunoSEQ multiplex PCR; the TCRdb copy retains only in-frame clones and omits some. The sample yields 54,000 or so clones, nearly 90% seen once. Germline CDR1 reads LNHDA; CDR2 reads SQIVND (reference sequence). V lost 4 bases to trimming and J lost 3 bases, with 12 bases between them. The CDR3 runs to 15 residues. As to this clone: Its antigen remains unidentified.

Notes on the study in general: At study baseline, merely five or six AZD1222 recipients were seropositive.

The specimen was peripheral blood, collected on day 0 of AZD1222 vaccination. The TCR originated in an adult in good health. The chain couples TRBV19 to TRBJ1-4, with a possible D match to TRBD1 (6 bases). CDR3 nucleotides: TGTGCCAGTAGTACTACCGGACAGTCTAATGAAAAACTGTTTTTT. This codes for CASSTTGQSNEKLFF.